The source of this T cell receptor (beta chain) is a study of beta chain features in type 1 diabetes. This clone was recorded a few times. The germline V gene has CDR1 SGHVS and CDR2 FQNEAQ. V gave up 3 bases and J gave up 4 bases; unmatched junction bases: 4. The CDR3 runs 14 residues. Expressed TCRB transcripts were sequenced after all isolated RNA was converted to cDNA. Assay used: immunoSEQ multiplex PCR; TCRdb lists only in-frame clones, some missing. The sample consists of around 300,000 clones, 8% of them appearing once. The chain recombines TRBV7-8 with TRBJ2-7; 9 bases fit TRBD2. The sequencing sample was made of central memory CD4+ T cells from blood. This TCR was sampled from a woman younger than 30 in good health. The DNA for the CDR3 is TGTGCCAGCAGCTTTAGCGGGAGCCGGTACGAGCAGTACTTC. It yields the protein CASSFSGSRYEQYF.